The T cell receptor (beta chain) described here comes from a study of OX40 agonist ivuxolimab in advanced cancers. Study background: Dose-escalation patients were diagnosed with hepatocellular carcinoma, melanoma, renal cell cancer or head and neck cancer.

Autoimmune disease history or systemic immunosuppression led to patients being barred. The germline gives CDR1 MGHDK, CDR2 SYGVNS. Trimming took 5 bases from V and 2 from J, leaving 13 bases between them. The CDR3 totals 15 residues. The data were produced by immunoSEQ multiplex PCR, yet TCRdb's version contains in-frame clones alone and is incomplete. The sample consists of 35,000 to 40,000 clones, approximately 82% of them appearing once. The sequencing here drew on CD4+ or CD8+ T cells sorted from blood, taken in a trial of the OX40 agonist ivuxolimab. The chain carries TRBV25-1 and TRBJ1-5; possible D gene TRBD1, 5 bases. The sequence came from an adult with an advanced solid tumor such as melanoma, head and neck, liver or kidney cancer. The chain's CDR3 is CASSQQGMGNQPQHF. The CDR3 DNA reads TGTGCCAGCAGTCAGCAGGGCATGGGCAATCAGCCCCAGCATTTT.